This record looks at one T cell receptor beta chain sequence and its context. Its antigen is undetermined. The data were obtained in a study of T-cell reconstitution after alpha-beta-depleted transplantation in children. Study findings and constraints: T-cell counts and diversity at one year post-transplant came mainly from newly produced T cells. Several hundred expanded graft clones reportedly were the source of alpha-beta T cells about two months after transplant. Surviving recipient T cells and intrathymic progenitors accounted for some patients' high TCRbeta diversity at day 60.

TCRbeta library construction was performed incorporating unique molecular identifiers. TCRdb itself ran the PCR reads through MiXCR, one entry per CDR3 protein. The sample has 500,000 or so distinct CDR3 sequences; roughly 10% are singletons. This CDR3 comprises 16 residues. Deletions cut 3 bases from V and 4 bases from J, with 17 bases between. CDR1 is SGHRS and CDR2 is YFSETQ in the germline V gene. This sample comprised PBMCs, mostly from graft donor cells, obtained 180 days after TCRalphabeta/CD19-depleted stem cell transplant. This receptor was obtained from a female patient between 2 and 15 years old who had a stem cell transplant for aplastic anemia, so the T cells may come from the graft donor. The V gene is TRBV5-1, the J gene TRBJ2-1; D not certain. The CDR3: CASSSEVAGMYNEQFF. The DNA for the CDR3 is TGCGCCAGCAGCTCCGAGGTCGCAGGAATGTACAATGAGCAGTTCTTC.